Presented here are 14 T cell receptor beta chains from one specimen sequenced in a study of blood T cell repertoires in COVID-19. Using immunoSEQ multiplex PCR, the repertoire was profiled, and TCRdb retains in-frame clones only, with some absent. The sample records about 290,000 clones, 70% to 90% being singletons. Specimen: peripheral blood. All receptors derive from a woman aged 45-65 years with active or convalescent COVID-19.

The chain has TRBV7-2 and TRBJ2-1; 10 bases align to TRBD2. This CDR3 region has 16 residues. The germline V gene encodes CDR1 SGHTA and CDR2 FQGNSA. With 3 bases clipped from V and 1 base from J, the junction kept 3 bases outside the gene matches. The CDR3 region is CASSLVAGGSYNEQFF. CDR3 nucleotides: TGTGCCAGCAGCTTGGTAGCGGGAGGATCCTACAATGAGCAGTTCTTC.

CDR3 residues: CASRFSAGDLNEQFF. In DNA, the CDR3 is TGTGCCAGCAGATTCTCTGCGGGAGATCTGAATGAGCAGTTCTTC. The genes are TRBV6-5 and TRBJ2-1; 7 nucleotides agree with TRBD2. V lost 6 bases and J lost 7; bases outside the gene matches: 12. CDR1 and CDR2 from the germline V gene are MNHEY and SVGAGI. This CDR3 comprises 15 residues.

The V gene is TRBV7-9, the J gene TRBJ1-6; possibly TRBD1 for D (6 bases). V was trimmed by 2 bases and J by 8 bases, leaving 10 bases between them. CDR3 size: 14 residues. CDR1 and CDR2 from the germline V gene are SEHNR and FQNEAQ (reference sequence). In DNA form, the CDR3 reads TGTGCCAGCAGCTTACAGGGGTGGGATTCACCCCTCCACTTT. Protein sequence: CASSLQGWDSPLHF.

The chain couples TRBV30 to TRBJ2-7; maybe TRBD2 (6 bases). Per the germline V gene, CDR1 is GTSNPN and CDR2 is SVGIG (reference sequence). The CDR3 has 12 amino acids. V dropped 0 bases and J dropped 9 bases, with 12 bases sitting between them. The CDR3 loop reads CAWSVGGARQYF. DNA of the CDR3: TGTGCCTGGAGTGTTGGCGGGGCCCGGCAGTACTTC.

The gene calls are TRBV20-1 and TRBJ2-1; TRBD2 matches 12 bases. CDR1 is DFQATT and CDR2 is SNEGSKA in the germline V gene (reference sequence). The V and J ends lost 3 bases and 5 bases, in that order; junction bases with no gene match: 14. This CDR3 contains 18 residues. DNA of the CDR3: TGCAGTGCTAGTTCACCTAGCGGGAGGGCCTTCTGGGACAATGAGCAGTTCTTC. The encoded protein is CSASSPSGRAFWDNEQFF.

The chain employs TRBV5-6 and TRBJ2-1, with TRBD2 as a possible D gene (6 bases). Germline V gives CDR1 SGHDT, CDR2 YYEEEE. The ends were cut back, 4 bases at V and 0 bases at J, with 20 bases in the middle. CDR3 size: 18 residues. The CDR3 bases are TGTGCCAGCAGCCCCTTAGTATGGGACTTCCGCTCCTACAATGAGCAGTTCTTC. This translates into CASSPLVWDFRSYNEQFF.

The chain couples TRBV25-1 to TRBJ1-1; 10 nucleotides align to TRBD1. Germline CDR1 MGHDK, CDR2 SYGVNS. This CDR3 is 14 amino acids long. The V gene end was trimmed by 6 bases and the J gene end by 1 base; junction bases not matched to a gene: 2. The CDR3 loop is CASRRQGANTEAFF. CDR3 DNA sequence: TGTGCCAGCAGAAGACAGGGGGCGAACACTGAAGCTTTCTTT. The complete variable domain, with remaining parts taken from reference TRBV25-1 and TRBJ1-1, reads EADIYQTPRYLVIGTGKKITLECSQTMGHDKMYWYQQDPGMELHLIHYSYGVNSTEKGDLSSESTVSRIRTEHFPLTLESARPSHTSQYLCASRRQGANTEAFFGQGTRLTVV.

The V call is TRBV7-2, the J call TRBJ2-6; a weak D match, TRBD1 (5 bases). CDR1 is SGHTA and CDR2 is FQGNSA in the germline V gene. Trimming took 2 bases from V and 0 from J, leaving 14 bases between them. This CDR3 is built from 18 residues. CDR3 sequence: CASSLSGWKDSGANVLTF. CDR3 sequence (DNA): TGTGCCAGCAGCTTATCAGGGTGGAAGGACTCTGGGGCCAACGTCCTGACTTTC.

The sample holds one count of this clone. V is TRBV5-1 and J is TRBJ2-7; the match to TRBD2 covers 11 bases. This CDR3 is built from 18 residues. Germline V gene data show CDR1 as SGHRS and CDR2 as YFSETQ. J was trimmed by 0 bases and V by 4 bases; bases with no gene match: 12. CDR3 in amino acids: CASSPGGLAGGSSYEQYF. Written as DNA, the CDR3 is TGCGCCAGCAGCCCCGGCGGACTAGCGGGCGGAAGCTCCTACGAGCAGTACTTC. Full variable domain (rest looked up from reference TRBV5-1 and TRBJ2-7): KAGVTQTPRYLIKTRGQQVTLSCSPISGHRSVSWYQQTPGQGLQFLFEYFSETQRNKGNFPGRFSGRQFSNSRSEMNVSTLELGDSALYLCASSPGGLAGGSSYEQYFGPGTRLTVT.

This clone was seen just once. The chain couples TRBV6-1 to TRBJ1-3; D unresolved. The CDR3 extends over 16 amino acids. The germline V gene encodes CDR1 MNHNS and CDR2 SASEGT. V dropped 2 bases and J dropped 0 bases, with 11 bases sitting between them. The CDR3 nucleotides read TGTGCCAGCAGTGAAACAGACTATGGCTCTGGAAACACCATATATTTT. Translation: CASSETDYGSGNTIYF.

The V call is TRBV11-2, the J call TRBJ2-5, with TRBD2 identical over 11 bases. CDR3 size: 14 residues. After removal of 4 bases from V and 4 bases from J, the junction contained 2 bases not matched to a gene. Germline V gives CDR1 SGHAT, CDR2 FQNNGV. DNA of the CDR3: TGTGCCAGCAGCTCCGGGACTAGCGGAGAGACCCAGTACTTC. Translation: CASSSGTSGETQYF.

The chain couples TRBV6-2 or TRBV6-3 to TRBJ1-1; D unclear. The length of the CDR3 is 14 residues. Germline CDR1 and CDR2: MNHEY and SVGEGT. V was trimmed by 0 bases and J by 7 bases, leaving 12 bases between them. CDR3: CASSYSIPTGEAFF. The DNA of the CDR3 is TGTGCCAGCAGTTACTCGATACCCACCGGTGAAGCTTTCTTT.

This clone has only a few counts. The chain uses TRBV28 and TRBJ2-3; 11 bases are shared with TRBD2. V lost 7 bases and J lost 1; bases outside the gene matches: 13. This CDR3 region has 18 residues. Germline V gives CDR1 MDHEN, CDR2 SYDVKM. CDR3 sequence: CASIPPVGTSGGTDTQYF. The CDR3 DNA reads TGTGCCAGCATCCCACCGGTCGGGACTAGCGGAGGCACAGATACGCAGTATTTT.

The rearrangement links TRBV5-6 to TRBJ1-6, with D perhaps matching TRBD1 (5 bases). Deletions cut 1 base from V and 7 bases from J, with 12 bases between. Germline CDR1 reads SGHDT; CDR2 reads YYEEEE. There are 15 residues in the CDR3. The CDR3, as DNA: TGTGCCAGCAGCTTGCCGCGGGGGTACAATTCACCCCTCCACTTT. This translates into CASSLPRGYNSPLHF.